This TCR beta chain comes out of a study of T cells in Graves' hyperthyroidism and ophthalmopathy. There were TCR beta CDR3 regions amplified from RNA transcripts. In the first-round RT-PCR of the TCR CDR3, the HTBI primer set was used. TCRdb re-called the multiplex PCR reads through MiXCR, storing one row per CDR3 protein. The table includes under 350,000 distinct CDR3 sequences, 18% detected once. The CDR3 length is 15 residues. V gave up 0 bases and J gave up 3 bases; unmatched junction bases: 5. The chain couples TRBV12-3 or TRBV12-4 to TRBJ2-7; the match to TRBD2 covers 7 bases. The clonotype was recovered from a woman aged 45-60 years with Graves' hyperthyroidism. The source material was blood. CDR3 residues: CASSLADGLVYEQYF. DNA of the CDR3: TGTGCCAGCAGTTTAGCTGACGGACTAGTCTACGAGCAGTACTTC.